The 6 T cell receptor beta chains listed next were all sequenced from one sample in a study of shared clonotypes between healthy human individuals. Naivety among CD8 cells was defined by CD45RO negativity and positive CCR7 selection, thereby excluding terminally differentiated effector memory CD45RA+ cells. The repertoire was sequenced with immunoSEQ multiplex PCR; TCRdb's copy has only in-frame clones and lacks some. The sample records roughly 2 million clones, approximately 94% being singletons. The source material was naive CD8+ T cells sorted from blood. These TCRs come from a man between 18 and 35 years old in good health.

The rearrangement joins TRBV7-8 to TRBJ2-5, with 7 bases lining up with TRBD1. The CDR3 totals 16 residues. Germline loops: CDR1 SGHVS, CDR2 FQNEAQ. After removal of 3 bases from V and 2 bases from J, the junction contained 9 bases not matched to a gene. The CDR3 coding sequence is TGTGCCAGCAGCTTCCACCTTGACAGGGAGCAAGAGACCCAGTACTTC. This codes for CASSFHLDREQETQYF.

The chain links TRBV4-3 to TRBJ2-1, with TRBD2 identical over 7 bases. Germline V gene data show CDR1 as LGHNA and CDR2 as YSLEER. The CDR3 has 17 residues. Germline trimming cut 0 bases from V and 2 bases from J; bases unmatched to any gene: 7. The CDR3 here is CASSQEREGRAYNEQFF. CDR3 in DNA: TGCGCCAGCAGCCAAGAGAGGGAGGGCAGGGCCTACAATGAGCAGTTCTTC.

The chain uses TRBV15 and TRBJ1-2; D remains ambiguous. The V and J ends lost 5 bases and 2 bases respectively, with 12 bases between them. This CDR3 has 14 amino acids. In germline, CDR1 is LNHNV, CDR2 YYDKDF (reference sequence). The DNA of the CDR3 is TGTGCCACCAGCGGGTCGGACGGGAACTATGGCTACACCTTC. Amino acids: CATSGSDGNYGYTF.

The chain links TRBV6-4 to TRBJ2-1; D not resolved. This CDR3 region has 14 residues. Trimming left V 2 bases short and J 1 base short, with 6 bases between. CDR1 is MRHNA and CDR2 is SNTAGT in the germline V gene. This chain's CDR3 is CASSDGGSYNEQFF. The CDR3 coding sequence is TGTGCCAGCAGTGACGGCGGATCCTACAATGAGCAGTTCTTC.

This rearrangement joins TRBV29-1 to TRBJ1-2, with a possible D match to TRBD1 (5 bases). The CDR3 runs to 16 residues. The germline V gene encodes CDR1 SQVTM and CDR2 ANQGSEA. Trimming took off 4 bases at V and 2 bases at J, with 20 bases between the two ends. The CDR3, as DNA: TGCAGCGTTGTTAGCCCGGAAGGGAGGGGAAACTATGGCTACACCTTC. This translates into CSVVSPEGRGNYGYTF.

The J gene is TRBJ2-5, the V gene TRBV25-1; D uncertain. V shed 6 bases and J shed 5 bases, with 13 bases lying between them. Germline V gene data show CDR1 as MGHDK and CDR2 as SYGVNS. The CDR3 is 13 residues long. CDR3 nucleotides: TGTGCCAGCAGCCTTGCCGGATCCGAGACCCAGTACTTC. It encodes CASSLAGSETQYF.